The subject of this entry is one TCR beta chain. This clonotype was detected only a few times. Its antigen target is currently unknown. Per-base qualities were not stored, and no clone one base away is much larger. The treatment or condition label of this sample denotes: allogeneic hematopoietic cell transplantation with graft depleted of TCRalphabeta T cells and CD19 B cells. TCRalphabeta/CD19-depleted allogeneic hematopoietic cell grafts were given to the transplant recipients, all of whom were children. CDR1 is given as SGHAT and CDR2 as FQDESV, both from the germline V gene (reference sequence). A distance of 16 bases separates the germline ends of V and J, which lose 1 base and 0 bases respectively. The CDR3, from cysteine to phenylalanine, totals 19 residues. CDR3 DNA is the only sequence kept; it has 57 bases, read in frame from the first base. The data are from a study of T-cell reconstitution after alpha-beta-depleted transplantation in children (dated by TCRdb to about 2016). For context, the study as a whole: The study quantitatively tracked T-cell immune reconstitution after TCRalphabeta/CD19-depleted allogeneic hematopoietic cell transplantation in children using TCR repertoire profiling.

Library preparation used PCR. The instrument was an Illumina HiSeq 2500. TCR libraries were prepared with molecular barcoding, using unique molecular identifiers to normalize TCRbeta repertoire quantification. TCRdb reworked the public reads: Q25 trimming with fastp, MiXCR clone assembly, productive beta chains retained. CDR3 protein duplicates are merged, each entry listing the most common genes and DNA. The sample records about 460,000 distinct CDR3 sequences, 10% of which are singletons. The ten top clones hold around 2% of the sample. Findings and caveats that apply to the study as a whole: Apparently early alphabetaT-cell count recovery about two months after transplant reportedly relied on only several hundred rapidly expanded clones derived from non-depleted graft cells. Hyperexpanded clone frequencies declined over subsequent months; after one year, T-cell counts and TCRbeta diversity were mostly attributed to newly produced T cells. In some patients, the high TCRbeta diversity seen at day 60 was put down to recipient T cells and intrathymic progenitors that had survived conditioning.

The origin of this receptor is a child younger than 10 with inherited bone marrow failure, due to receive a stem cell transplant. Here the chain combines TRBV11-1 and TRBJ2-6, with TRBD2 as a weak D call on 6 bases. Here the sequenced sample was PBMCs, taken before TCRalphabeta/CD19-depleted stem cell transplant. CDR3 region: CASSLDWGLKFSGANVLTF. Here is the DNA: TGTGCCAGCAGCTTAGATTGGGGACTGAAATTCTCTGGGGCCAACGTCCTGACTTTC.